This TCR beta chain appears in the sequencing data of a study of T-cell reconstitution after alpha-beta-depleted transplantation in children. TCRbeta library construction was performed incorporating unique molecular identifiers. TCRdb itself ran the PCR reads through MiXCR, one entry per CDR3 protein. The sample consists of nearly 550,000 distinct CDR3 sequences, approximately 16% of them appearing once. The CDR3 sequence is 16 residues long. J lost 5 bases, V lost 0 bases, and 11 bases had no gene match. CDR1 and CDR2 (germline): SQVTM, ANQGSEA. In this sample, this clonotype turned up a few times. The TCR comes from a human donor who donated a stem cell graft to a child with acute lymphoblastic leukemia. This specimen consisted of PBMCs from the stem cell graft donor, obtained from the stem cell graft. This sequence joins TRBV29-1 and TRBJ2-7; 9 nucleotides agree with TRBD2. The DNA of the CDR3 is TGCAGCGTTGAAGAGGGGGCTAGCGGGGACGTAGACGAGCAGTACTTC. It yields the protein CSVEEGASGDVDEQYF.